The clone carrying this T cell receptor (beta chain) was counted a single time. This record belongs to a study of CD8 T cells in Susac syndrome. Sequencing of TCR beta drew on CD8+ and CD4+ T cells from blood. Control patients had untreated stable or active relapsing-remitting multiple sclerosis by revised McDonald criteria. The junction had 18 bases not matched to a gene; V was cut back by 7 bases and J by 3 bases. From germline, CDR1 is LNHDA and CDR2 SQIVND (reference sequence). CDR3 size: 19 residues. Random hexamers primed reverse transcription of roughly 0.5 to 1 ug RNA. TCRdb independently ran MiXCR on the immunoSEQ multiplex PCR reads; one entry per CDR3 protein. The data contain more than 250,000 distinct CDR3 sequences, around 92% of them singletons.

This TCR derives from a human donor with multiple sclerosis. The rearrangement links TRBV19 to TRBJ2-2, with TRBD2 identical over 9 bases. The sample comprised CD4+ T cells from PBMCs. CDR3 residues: CASKELRGTSLSDTGELFF. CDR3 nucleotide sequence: TGTGCCAGTAAAGAACTGAGGGGGACTAGCCTATCCGACACCGGGGAGCTGTTTTTT.